The present entry profiles one T cell receptor beta chain with its context. Trimming cost V 8 bases and J 1 base, with 14 bases left between them. Germline CDR1 reads SGHDT; CDR2 reads YYEEEE. This CDR3 region has 14 residues. This sample was included in a study of blood T cell repertoires in COVID-19. Study overall: COVID-19 samples from acute and convalescent phases originated in the United States, Italy and Spain. Sources were T cells, B-cell-depleted T cells, or PBMCs; the material itself was cDNA or gDNA.

Study processing details: Reference gene primer amplification gave nucleated cell count estimates. Repertoires were generated with immunoSEQ multiplex PCR, while TCRdb's copy carries only in-frame clones and drops some. The DNA gave D and trimming, while V, J and clone size come from that table. Here the sample spans about 250,000 clones, roughly nine tenths being singletons. The rearrangement joins TRBV5-6 to TRBJ2-3; a weak D match, TRBD1 (7 bases). The sequencing input was peripheral blood. The receptor was isolated from a woman between 40 and 55 years old who had recovered from COVID-19. This CDR3 reads CASRQGGGTDTQYF. In nucleotides, the CDR3 is TGTGCCAGTAGACAGGGAGGCGGCACAGATACGCAGTATTTT.